The rows below give T cell receptor beta chains drawn from one sample of a study of blood T cell repertoires in COVID-19. Repertoires were generated with immunoSEQ multiplex PCR, while TCRdb's copy carries only in-frame clones and drops some. The sample has under 35,000 clones, over 75% seen once. Sequences were obtained from peripheral blood. The receptors stem from a man in his fifties or sixties with active COVID-19. Each CDR3 is given with its conserved first and last residue. The D gene is left open where the match is weak. Clone size is not always given. Where it is, it says once, few, many or a class for expanded clones.

TGTGCCAGCAGTCCCCAGGGGGATGGCACTGAAGCTTTCTTT	CASSPQGDGTEAFF	-	TRBJ1-1	TRBD1	14	TRBV27
TGTTCCGCGGCGACCGGGGAGCTGTTTTTT	CSAATGELFF	-	TRBJ2-2	-	10	TRBV24-1
TGTGCCAGCAGTGAGTACGGGTCTAATGAAAAACTGTTTTTT	CASSEYGSNEKLFF	-	TRBJ1-4	-	14	TRBV2
TGTGCCAGCAGCTTGGCAGCCCAGATATCTAGGGAGCAGTACTTC	CASSLAAQISREQYF	-	TRBJ2-7	-	15	TRBV5-6
TGTGCCAGCAGTTTAACAGGGTTGGAGACCCAGTACTTC	CASSLTGLETQYF	-	TRBJ2-5	-	13	TRBV27
TGTGCCAGCAGGTCAGGGGTAACGGGGTCCTACGAGCAGTACTTC	CASRSGVTGSYEQYF	-	TRBJ2-7	-	15	TRBV27
TGTGCCAGCAGCGTCCGGCCGACTAGCGCCACAGATACGCAGTATTTT	CASSVRPTSATDTQYF	-	TRBJ2-3	TRBD2	16	TRBV7-8
TGTGCCAGCAGCCCCCCAGCGCGTCAAGAGACCCAGTACTTC	CASSPPARQETQYF	-	TRBJ2-5	-	14	TRBV3-1/TRBV3-2
TGTGCCAGCAGAACCGGGACTAGCGGGGGGAACGAGCAGTACTTC	CASRTGTSGGNEQYF	few	TRBJ2-7	TRBD2	15	TRBV13
TGTGCCAGCAGCTTATTGAGAAGCTCCTACAATGAGCAGTTCTTC	CASSLLRSSYNEQFF	-	TRBJ2-1	-	15	TRBV5-4
TGTGCCAGCAGTTACTCGAGGGAGACCCAGTACTTC	CASSYSRETQYF	-	TRBJ2-5	-	12	TRBV6-5
TGTGCCAGCAGGAGCCCGACAGAAAGCTCCTACAATGAGCAGTTCTTC	CASRSPTESSYNEQFF	-	TRBJ2-1	-	16	TRBV6-6
TGTGCCAGCAGCCCGGGACTGAGGACTGAAGCTTTCTTT	CASSPGLRTEAFF	-	TRBJ1-1	-	13	TRBV5-8
TGTGCCAGCAGCCGACAGGATTCAGGACAGCCCCAGCATTTT	CASSRQDSGQPQHF	-	TRBJ1-5	-	14	TRBV27
TGTGCCAGCAGTTTATCAGGGGGTTATAATTCACCCCTCCACTTT	CASSLSGGYNSPLHF	-	TRBJ1-6	-	15	TRBV27
TGTGCCAGCAGCTTGGACAGTGGAGGATATCAGCCCCAGCATTTT	CASSLDSGGYQPQHF	-	TRBJ1-5	-	15	TRBV7-8
TGTGCCAGCAGTGGGGTCCAACCACTAGGCAATGAGCAGTTCTTC	CASSGVQPLGNEQFF	-	TRBJ2-1	-	15	TRBV2
TGTGCCAGCATTAGGGCCTCTGGGGCGGCCCTCTCCTACAATGAGCAGTTCTTC	CASIRASGAALSYNEQFF	-	TRBJ2-1	-	18	TRBV5-8
TGTGCCACCAGCAGAGTACGGGAGATCGGGGAGCTGTTTTTT	CATSRVREIGELFF	-	TRBJ2-2	-	14	TRBV15
TGTGCCAGCAGTGACCCAGGGGGCCCCACAGATACGCAGTATTTT	CASSDPGGPTDTQYF	few	TRBJ2-3	TRBD1	15	TRBV6-1
TGTGCCACCAGCAGAGATTGGGGGACTGTAAACACCGGGGAGCTGTTTTTT	CATSRDWGTVNTGELFF	-	TRBJ2-2	-	17	TRBV15
TGTGCCAGCTCACCCCCTTTGGGGCGGGAGGAGAACACCGGGGAGCTGTTTTTT	CASSPPLGREENTGELFF	-	TRBJ2-2	TRBD2	18	TRBV18
TGCAGCGTATATAAGCGGGACACAACTAACTATGGCTACACCTTC	CSVYKRDTTNYGYTF	-	TRBJ1-2	-	15	TRBV29-1
TGTGCCAGCAGTGCAGGGGTTGGTGGCGATGAGCAGTTCTTC	CASSAGVGGDEQFF	-	TRBJ2-1	-	14	TRBV2
TGTGCCTGGAGTCCACCCGGGGAGGTCCGTATGAACACTGAAGCTTTCTTT	CAWSPPGEVRMNTEAFF	-	TRBJ1-1	-	17	TRBV30
TGTGCCAGTAGTCGGTTGGGGACAGGTGGTGAAAAACTGTTTTTT	CASSRLGTGGEKLFF	-	TRBJ1-4	TRBD1	15	TRBV19
TGTGCCAGCTCACCACCGGGCAGGGCGAGCTACAATGAGCAGTTCTTC	CASSPPGRASYNEQFF	-	TRBJ2-1	-	16	TRBV18
TGTGCCAGCAGGGCCGGGGTAGCGGGCAACACAGATACGCAGTATTTT	CASRAGVAGNTDTQYF	medium-sized	TRBJ2-3	TRBD2	16	TRBV11-2
TGTGCCAGCAGCCTCCCAGGGGGCGTAGATGGCTACACCTTC	CASSLPGGVDGYTF	-	TRBJ1-2	TRBD1	14	TRBV5-4
TGTGCCAGCAGTGGTTACGGGACACTTAACACCGGGGAGCTGTTTTTT	CASSGYGTLNTGELFF	-	TRBJ2-2	-	16	TRBV6-1
TGTGCCAGCAGTACCCGACTAGCGGGTTCCCAACAAGAGACCCAGTACTTC	CASSTRLAGSQQETQYF	once	TRBJ2-5	TRBD2	17	TRBV27
TGTGCCAGCAGCTCCCGGGGTAGCGGGAGGGCAGGCACAGATACGCAGTATTTT	CASSSRGSGRAGTDTQYF	-	TRBJ2-3	TRBD2	18	TRBV5-5
TGTGCCAGCAGGGGATTAGGGGATTTTAATGAAAAACTGTTTTTT	CASRGLGDFNEKLFF	-	TRBJ1-4	-	15	TRBV2
TGTGCCTGGAGGGACAGCTACACTGAAGCTTTCTTT	CAWRDSYTEAFF	-	TRBJ1-1	-	12	TRBV30
TGCGCCAGCAGCTTGGTTCCAGGGGACCCTACGGGGCAGTACTTC	CASSLVPGDPTGQYF	few	TRBJ2-7	-	15	TRBV5-1
TGTGCCAGCTCACCAACAGCGGGATGGGAGCAGTTCTTC	CASSPTAGWEQFF	-	TRBJ2-1	TRBD2	13	TRBV18
TGTGCCAGCAGTTTGCCCGACAGGGGGCCCGTGAGGGTTGAAGCTTTCTTT	CASSLPDRGPVRVEAFF	-	TRBJ1-1	TRBD1	17	TRBV28
TGTGCCAGCTCACCAGGTCTAGCGGCCCCGGATACGCAGTATTTT	CASSPGLAAPDTQYF	-	TRBJ2-3	TRBD2	15	TRBV18
TGTGCCAGCAGCTCCACAGGGGGGACCGCTGGAAACACCATATATTTT	CASSSTGGTAGNTIYF	-	TRBJ1-3	TRBD1	16	TRBV7-3
TGTGCCAGCAGTTCCGATGCTAGCGGAAACACAGATACGCAGTATTTT	CASSSDASGNTDTQYF	-	TRBJ2-3	TRBD2	16	TRBV28
TGTGCCAGCAGCTTGTGGTCTGCGGGAACGCATCAGCCCCAGCATTTT	CASSLWSAGTHQPQHF	few	TRBJ1-5	-	16	TRBV5-6
TGTGCCACCAGTGATGGGACTAGCGGTGAGGTGGAGACCCAGTACTTC	CATSDGTSGEVETQYF	few	TRBJ2-5	TRBD2	16	TRBV24-1
TGTGCCAGTAGTATAGGTGCTAGCGGGACGAGCACAGATACGCAGTATTTT	CASSIGASGTSTDTQYF	-	TRBJ2-3	TRBD2	17	TRBV19
TGTGCCAGCAGCTCTCAAGGACAGCAAAACACTGAAGCTTTCTTT	CASSSQGQQNTEAFF	-	TRBJ1-1	-	15	TRBV7-2
TGTGCCAGCAGCGCCCTAGCGGGAGCCTTGAGCACAGATACGCAGTATTTT	CASSALAGALSTDTQYF	-	TRBJ2-3	TRBD2	17	TRBV9
TGTGCCAGCAGCAGGGCTGGGGGGACAGATACGCAGTATTTT	CASSRAGGTDTQYF	-	TRBJ2-3	-	14	TRBV9
TGTGCCAGCTCCCCCGGGGGATTCAGCTCCTACGAGCAGTACTTC	CASSPGGFSSYEQYF	-	TRBJ2-7	-	15	TRBV28
TGCAGCGTAGATAGAACGGGACTAGCGGCTCATTTCTACAATGAGCAGTTCTTC	CSVDRTGLAAHFYNEQFF	-	TRBJ2-1	TRBD2	18	TRBV29-1
TGTGCCAGCAGTATAACGACTAGCGGGAGTTTAAATGAGCAGTTCTTC	CASSITTSGSLNEQFF	-	TRBJ2-1	TRBD2	16	TRBV28
TGCAGCGTTCGATCAAGCGGGAGGACCGGGGAGCTGTTTTTT	CSVRSSGRTGELFF	-	TRBJ2-2	TRBD2	14	TRBV29-1
TGTGCCAGCAGCCCAGGGACAACCACTAATGAAAAACTGTTTTTT	CASSPGTTTNEKLFF	-	TRBJ1-4	-	15	TRBV7-9
TGTGCCAGCAGTTCAGGACCCGGGAGGATGGAGACCCAGTACTTC	CASSSGPGRMETQYF	-	TRBJ2-5	TRBD2	15	TRBV27
TGTGCCAGCAGCTTAGTCGGCGGGGGGTCCACAGATACGCAGTATTTT	CASSLVGGGSTDTQYF	-	TRBJ2-3	TRBD2	16	TRBV7-8
TGTGCCAGCAGTGAATGGTTGGGAGGTTCCACAGATACGCAGTATTTT	CASSEWLGGSTDTQYF	-	TRBJ2-3	-	16	TRBV6-1
TGTGCCAGCAGCTTGGGGGCAGGGGGCGACAATCAGCCCCAGCATTTT	CASSLGAGGDNQPQHF	-	TRBJ1-5	TRBD1	16	TRBV5-8
TGCGCCAGCAGTGAATCTAGCGGGGTTTACAATGAGCAGTTCTTC	CASSESSGVYNEQFF	-	TRBJ2-1	TRBD2	15	TRBV10-1
TGCAGTGCCTATTCTAATGAAAAACTGTTTTTT	CSAYSNEKLFF	-	TRBJ1-4	-	11	TRBV20-1
TGTGCCAGCAGTGGGCCACCAGACCAAGAGACCCAGTACTTC	CASSGPPDQETQYF	few	TRBJ2-5	-	14	TRBV28
TGTGCCAGCAGCTTCGGAGGCTTAGCGGGAGAAGGGACAGATACGCAGTATTTT	CASSFGGLAGEGTDTQYF	-	TRBJ2-3	TRBD2	18	TRBV11-3